One sample yielded the 32 T cell receptor beta chains listed below, sequenced in a study of T cells expressing NK-cell markers. TCRdb reprocessed the 5' RACE reads; each CDR3 protein has one entry and no DNA is given. The sample totals under 200,000 distinct CDR3 sequences. The sample consisted of blood T cells: a sorted CD56 or NKG2C T cell subset, CD4+ or CD8+ T cells, or bulk PBMC T cells (not recorded which). The receptors derive from a woman aged 18 to 75 in good health.

The genes are TRBV15 and TRBJ1-4; absent DNA, TCRdb's TRBD1 call cannot be checked. From germline, CDR1 is LNHNV and CDR2 YYDKDF (reference sequence). The CDR3 consists of 17 residues. The CDR3 loop is CATSRTLGGQGNEKLFF. The whole variable domain, filled in from reference TRBV15 and TRBJ1-4, reads DAMVIQNPRYQVTQFGKPVTLSCSQTLNHNVMYWYQQKSSQAPKLLFHYYDKDFNNEADTPDNFQSRRPNTSFCFLDIRSPGLGDTAMYLCATSRTLGGQGNEKLFFGSGTQLSVL.

The V call is TRBV19, the J call TRBJ1-5; the TCRdb D gene call, TRBD1, has no DNA to confirm it. Germline values: CDR1 LNHDA, CDR2 SQIVND (reference sequence). This CDR3 is built from 15 residues. The CDR3 spells CASRDDRGRDQPQHF.

This chain joins TRBV12-3 or TRBV12-4 and TRBJ2-7; lacking DNA, the TRBD1 call made by TCRdb goes unchecked. This CDR3 contains 16 residues. The CDR3 protein is CASSPSPGQGNYEQYF.

This sequence joins TRBV5-6 and TRBJ2-5; as DNA is missing, the TRBD2 call by TCRdb cannot be tested. The CDR3 has 15 residues. Germline V lookup: CDR1 SGHDT, CDR2 YYEEEE. The CDR3 sequence is CASSQLAGGQETQYF.

V usage is TRBV20-1 and J usage is TRBJ2-1; TCRdb picks TRBD1, but there is no DNA to check that call. The CDR3 has 14 residues. Looked up from germline, CDR1 is DFQATT and CDR2 is SNEGSKA (reference sequence). CDR3 region: CSARGQSSYNEQFF.

The chain uses TRBV5-1 and TRBJ1-1. Per germline, CDR1 SGHRS and CDR2 YFSETQ. The CDR3 extends over 14 amino acids. This chain's CDR3 is CASSLAAQWNEAFF.

The chain recombines TRBV4-1 with TRBJ1-4. CDR3 length equals 14 residues. Germline V gene sequence: CDR1 MGHRA, CDR2 YSYEKL. CDR3 loop: CASSQEQRSEKLFF.

The chain employs TRBV27 and TRBJ2-1; TCRdb gives TRBD2 as the D gene, but with no DNA this cannot be confirmed. Germline CDR1 is MNHEY and CDR2 is SMNVEV (reference sequence). This CDR3 region has 16 residues. The CDR3 sequence: CASSFRPRTSDNEQFF.

The V call is TRBV3-1, the J call TRBJ1-6; TCRdb gives TRBD1 as the D gene, but with no DNA this cannot be confirmed. CDR1 is LGHDT, CDR2 YNNKEL, per germline (reference sequence). The CDR3 consists of 12 residues. CDR3 residues: CASGGRNSPLHF.

CDR3: CASSRNDWRGQETQYF. This sequence joins TRBV5-1 and TRBJ2-5; the TCRdb call, TRBD2, lacks DNA for checking. Per germline, CDR1 SGHRS and CDR2 YFSETQ. The CDR3 sequence is 16 residues long.

The J gene is TRBJ2-3, the V gene TRBV12-3 or TRBV12-4; TCRdb lists TRBD1, though no DNA is available to test this call. The CDR3 totals 11 residues. CDR3 sequence: CASSPGQRKYF.

The CDR3 sequence: CASSYGGAGDTQYF. The chain joins TRBV6-2 or TRBV6-3 to TRBJ2-3; TCRdb names TRBD1, which stays unverified in the absence of DNA. This CDR3 is built from 14 residues. The V gene's germline CDR1 is MNHEY and CDR2 SVGEGT.

The rearrangement links TRBV11-2 to TRBJ2-1; absent DNA, TCRdb's TRBD2 call cannot be checked. CDR3 length: 14 residues. CDR1 and CDR2 from the germline V gene are SGHAT and FQNNGV. The CDR3 spells CASSLGPSYNEQFF. Looking up the rest from reference TRBV11-2 and TRBJ2-1 gives the full variable domain: EAGVAQSPRYKIIEKRQSVAFWCNPISGHATLYWYQQILGQGPKLLIQFQNNGVVDDSQLPKDRFSAERLKGVDSTLKIQPAKLEDSAVYLCASSLGPSYNEQFFGPGTRLTVL.

The chain couples TRBV25-1 to TRBJ2-7; no DNA is available, so the TRBD1 call from TCRdb remains unchecked. From germline, CDR1 is MGHDK and CDR2 SYGVNS. This CDR3 is built from 11 residues. The CDR3 spells CATTGVYEQYF.

V gene TRBV7-9 combines with J gene TRBJ1-4. The CDR3 is 12 amino acids. The germline CDR1 and CDR2 sequences are SEHNR and FQNEAQ (reference sequence). This chain's CDR3 is CASSLMGEKLFF.

The CDR3 is CASSQLDGLETQYF. This chain links TRBV4-1 with TRBJ2-5; TCRdb designates TRBD2, a call that cannot be tested without DNA. The germline V gene encodes CDR1 MGHRA and CDR2 YSYEKL. The CDR3 runs to 14 residues.

This chain uses TRBV4-2 with TRBJ2-2. This CDR3 is 15 amino acids long. The germline V gene has CDR1 LGHNA and CDR2 YNFKEQ. The CDR3 protein is CASSQDATNTGELFF.

The chain employs TRBV20-1 and TRBJ1-3; TCRdb's D gene call, TRBD1, goes unchecked for lack of DNA. The V gene's germline CDR1 is DFQATT and CDR2 SNEGSKA (reference sequence). The CDR3 covers 14 residues. CDR3 residues: CSARPGSPGNTIYF.

The rearrangement uses TRBV5-1 and TRBJ2-7. This CDR3 has 15 residues. Germline V lookup: CDR1 SGHRS, CDR2 YFSETQ. The chain's CDR3 is CASSLFSGRPYEQYF.

This sequence joins TRBV3-1 and TRBJ1-3. This CDR3 has 13 amino acids. Germline lookup yields CDR1 LGHDT and CDR2 YNNKEL (reference sequence). The chain's CDR3 is CASSQDWRDTIYF.

This chain joins TRBV7-7 and TRBJ2-5; TCRdb calls TRBD1, which cannot be checked without DNA. CDR1 and CDR2 from the germline V gene are SSHAT and FNYEAQ (reference sequence). This CDR3 is built from 16 residues. This CDR3 is CASSLSGGAGKETQYF.

The genes are TRBV14 and TRBJ1-1; TCRdb calls TRBD1, which cannot be checked without DNA. This CDR3 spans 14 amino acids. Germline V lookup: CDR1 SGHDN, CDR2 FVKESK. The CDR3 reads CASSLQGRGTEAFF.

This chain connects TRBV27 to TRBJ2-7. The CDR3 totals 13 residues. In germline, CDR1 is MNHEY, CDR2 SMNVEV (reference sequence). The CDR3 loop reads CATRPDPTYEQYF.

The rearrangement uses TRBV5-1 and TRBJ2-7. The germline CDR1 and CDR2 sequences are SGHRS and YFSETQ. This CDR3 has 15 amino acids. CDR3 protein: CASRIDTPSSYEQYF.

The V and J genes are TRBV7-9 and TRBJ2-1. CDR3 length: 15 residues. Germline-derived CDR1 and CDR2 are SEHNR and FQNEAQ (reference sequence). CDR3 sequence reads: CASSLGISSYNEQFF.

This chain connects TRBV12-3 or TRBV12-4 to TRBJ1-4. The CDR3 extends over 14 amino acids. The CDR3 region is CASSSPLSEEKLFF.

The chain employs TRBV12-3 or TRBV12-4 and TRBJ1-1. This CDR3 contains 14 residues. This CDR3 reads CASCRAGYNTEAFF.

The rearrangement uses TRBV7-2 and TRBJ1-6; TCRdb calls TRBD1, which cannot be checked without DNA. The CDR3 loop spans 14 amino acids. Germline CDR1 reads SGHTA; CDR2 reads FQGNSA. This CDR3 is CASSSRDPGSPLHF.

The genes are TRBV12-3 or TRBV12-4 and TRBJ1-1. This CDR3 is 14 amino acids long. The CDR3 sequence: CASGLSGVFTEAFF.

The V call is TRBV5-1, the J call TRBJ1-6; TCRdb lists TRBD1, though no DNA is available to test this call. Germline values: CDR1 SGHRS, CDR2 YFSETQ. The CDR3 is 14 amino acids. CDR3 region: CASSPGQINSPLHF.

This chain uses TRBV7-2 with TRBJ2-1; the D call of TRBD2 rests on TCRdb alone, since no DNA is present to check it. The CDR3 consists of 16 residues. CDR1 and CDR2 (germline): SGHTA, FQGNSA. This CDR3 is CASSLDSSAIYNEQFF.

This chain connects TRBV20-1 to TRBJ1-4; without DNA, the TCRdb call of TRBD1 cannot be checked. The CDR3 is 16 residues long. Germline V gene sequence: CDR1 DFQATT, CDR2 SNEGSKA (reference sequence). The chain's CDR3 is CSARDLGGLINEKLFF.